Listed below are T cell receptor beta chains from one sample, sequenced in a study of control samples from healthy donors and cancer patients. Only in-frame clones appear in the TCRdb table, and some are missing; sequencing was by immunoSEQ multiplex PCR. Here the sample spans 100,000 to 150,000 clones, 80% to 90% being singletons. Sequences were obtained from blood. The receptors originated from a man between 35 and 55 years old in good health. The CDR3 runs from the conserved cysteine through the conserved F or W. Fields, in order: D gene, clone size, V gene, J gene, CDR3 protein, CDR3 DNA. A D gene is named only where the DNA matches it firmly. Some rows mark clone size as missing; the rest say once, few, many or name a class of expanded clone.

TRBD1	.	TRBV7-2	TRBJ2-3	CASSLGTGGVTQYF	TGTGCCAGCAGCTTAGGGACAGGGGGTGTTACGCAGTATTTT
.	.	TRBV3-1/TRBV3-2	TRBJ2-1	CANPSAIRGYSYNEQFF	TGTGCCAACCCTTCGGCTATCAGGGGATATTCCTACAATGAGCAGTTCTTC
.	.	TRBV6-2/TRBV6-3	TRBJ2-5	CASSYSGLRETQYF	TGTGCCAGCAGTTACTCTGGGCTCCGGGAGACCCAGTACTTC
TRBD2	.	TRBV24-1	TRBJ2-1	CATSDLRTSGGNEQFF	TGTGCCACCAGTGATCTCCGGACTAGCGGGGGCAATGAGCAGTTCTTC
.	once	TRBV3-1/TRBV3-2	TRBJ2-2	CASSPRQTNPTGELFF	TGTGCCAGCAGCCCCAGACAGACTAATCCCACCGGGGAGCTGTTTTTT
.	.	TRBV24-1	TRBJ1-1	CATSDPPGNEAFF	TGTGCCACCAGTGACCCGCCGGGGAATGAAGCTTTCTTT
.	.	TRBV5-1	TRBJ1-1	CASSLALGPTEAFF	TGCGCCAGCAGCTTGGCTCTGGGACCCACTGAAGCTTTCTTT
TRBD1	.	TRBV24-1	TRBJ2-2	CATSDLGTGGKNTGELFF	TGTGCCACCAGTGACCTTGGGACAGGGGGGAAGAACACCGGGGAGCTGTTTTTT
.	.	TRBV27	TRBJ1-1	CASSLFGPGGLDTEAFF	TGTGCCAGCAGTTTATTCGGGCCCGGAGGGTTGGACACTGAAGCTTTCTTT
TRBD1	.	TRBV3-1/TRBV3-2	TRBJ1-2	CASSQAPDRAYGYTF	TGTGCCAGCAGCCAAGCCCCGGACAGGGCCTATGGCTACACCTTC
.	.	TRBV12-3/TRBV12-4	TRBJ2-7	CASRADSYEQYF	TGTGCCAGCAGGGCCGACAGTTACGAGCAGTACTTC
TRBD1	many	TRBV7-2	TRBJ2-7	CASSLVGQGVYEQYF	TGTGCCAGCAGCTTAGTAGGACAGGGGGTCTACGAGCAGTACTTC
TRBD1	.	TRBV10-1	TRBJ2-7	CASKPGQGGHEQYF	TGCGCCAGCAAGCCGGGACAGGGCGGCCACGAGCAGTACTTC
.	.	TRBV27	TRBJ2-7	CASSLYKGHGGEQYF	TGTGCCAGCAGTTTATACAAAGGGCACGGTGGGGAGCAGTACTTC
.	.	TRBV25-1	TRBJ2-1	CASSEDLSGREQFF	TGTGCCAGCAGTGAAGACCTCTCTGGACGCGAGCAGTTCTTC
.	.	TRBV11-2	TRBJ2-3	CASSLYLGDTQYF	TGTGCCAGCAGCTTATACTTGGGAGATACGCAGTATTTT
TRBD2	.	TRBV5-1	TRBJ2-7	CASSQGSGGYEQYF	TGCGCCAGCAGCCAGGGTAGCGGGGGATACGAGCAGTACTTC
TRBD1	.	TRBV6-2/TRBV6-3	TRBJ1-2	CASSTRDRGNYGYTF	TGTGCCAGCAGTACTCGGGACAGGGGTAACTATGGCTACACCTTC
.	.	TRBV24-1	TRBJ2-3	CATSDSRFPAQRQYF	TGTGCCACCAGTGATTCCCGGTTCCCCGCTCAGCGGCAGTATTTT
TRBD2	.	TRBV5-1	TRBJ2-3	CASSLGGSGGAADTQYF	TGCGCCAGCAGCTTGGGTGGTAGCGGGGGGGCCGCAGATACGCAGTATTTT
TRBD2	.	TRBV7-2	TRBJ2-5	CASSSPPGLAGPKETQYF	TGTGCCAGCAGCTCGCCTCCGGGACTAGCGGGGCCCAAAGAGACCCAGTACTTC
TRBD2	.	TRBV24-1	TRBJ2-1	CATSDFRIGLADNEQFF	TGTGCCACCAGTGATTTTAGGATTGGCCTAGCGGACAATGAGCAGTTCTTC
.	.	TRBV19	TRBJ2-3	CASRDSSTDTQYF	TGTGCCAGCCGGGACTCGAGCACAGATACGCAGTATTTT
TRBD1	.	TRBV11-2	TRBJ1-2	CASSLGPPEDRGWADGYTF	TGTGCCAGCAGCTTAGGCCCACCCGAGGACAGGGGGTGGGCAGATGGCTACACCTTC
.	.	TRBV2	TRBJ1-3	CASSLQVSGNTIYF	TGTGCCAGCAGCTTACAGGTCTCTGGAAACACCATATATTTT
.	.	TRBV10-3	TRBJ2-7	CAISGGGGQKTYEQYF	TGTGCCATCAGCGGAGGGGGGGGACAGAAAACCTACGAGCAGTACTTC
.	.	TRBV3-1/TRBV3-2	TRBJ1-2	CASSPRSSYGYTF	TGTGCCAGCAGCCCACGTAGCTCCTATGGCTACACCTTC
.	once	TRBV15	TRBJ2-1	CATSRDFRDEQFF	TGTGCCACCAGCAGAGATTTTCGGGATGAGCAGTTCTTC
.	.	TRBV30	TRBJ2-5	CAWSTGTKETQYF	TGTGCCTGGAGTACGGGCACAAAAGAGACCCAGTACTTC
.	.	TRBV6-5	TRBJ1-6	CASSPFGLFNSPLHF	TGTGCCAGCAGTCCATTCGGACTCTTCAATTCACCCCTCCACTTT
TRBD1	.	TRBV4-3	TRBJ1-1	CASSLRQGITEAFF	TGCGCCAGCAGCCTACGACAGGGTATCACTGAAGCTTTCTTT